Listed here is a single TCR beta chain. The antigen remains undetermined. Treatment indicated: oral pan-JAK inhibitor, 5-10 mg twice daily. These data belong to a study of CD8+ T cells in alopecia areata. The wider study: Patients in the treated group were given tofacitinib by mouth, 5 to 10 mg twice a day. Notes on the study in general: Many expanded lesional clones remained in scalp and blood on tofacitinib.

Following extraction, RNA underwent reverse transcription to cDNA, which served as the sequencing template. Sequenced by immunoSEQ multiplex PCR; TCRdb stores in-frame clones only, minus some. This table holds about 160,000 clones, roughly two thirds found once. The receptor comes from a human donor with alopecia areata. The sample in question was CD4+ T cells sorted from blood, obtained at week 4, from a patient treated with tofacitinib.

The CDR3 DNA reads as TGCGCCAGCAGCCGCCAATACAGGGCGGAGACCCAGTACTTC. This codes for CASSRQYRAETQYF. The V call is TRBV4-3, the J call TRBJ2-5; TRBD1 might be the D (6 bases). Per the germline V gene, CDR1 is LGHNA and CDR2 is YSLEER. V was shortened by 4 bases and J by 5 bases, with 14 bases between the two germline ends. The CDR3 is 14 amino acids.